This passage covers 16 T cell receptor beta chains from one sample sequenced in a study of blood T cell repertoires in COVID-19. The table came from immunoSEQ multiplex PCR; TCRdb's copy has only in-frame clones and leaves some out. The sample includes about 320,000 clones, 70% to 90% seen only once; the top ten take around 6%. Source material: PBMCs or T cells enriched from blood (not recorded which). The receptors come from a woman in her 30s who had recovered from COVID-19.

The rearrangement uses TRBV12-3 or TRBV12-4 and TRBJ1-1; TRBD1 is a possible D gene (6 bases). V lost 2 bases to trimming and J lost 6 bases, with 10 bases between them. The CDR3 extends over 13 amino acids. CDR3 DNA sequence: TGTGCCAGCAGTTTAAGGACAGTGCCTGAAGCTTTCTTT. It is translated as CASSLRTVPEAFF.

The V call is TRBV7-9, the J call TRBJ2-1; a possible D gene is TRBD2 (5 bases). CDR1 is SEHNR and CDR2 is FQNEAQ in the germline V gene (reference sequence). The ends were cut back, 2 bases at V and 0 bases at J, with 14 bases in the middle. This CDR3 region has 17 residues. The CDR3 DNA reads as TGTGCCAGCAGCTTAAGCAATGCGGGCCTCTCCTACAATGAGCAGTTCTTC. Translated, it gives CASSLSNAGLSYNEQFF.

The rearrangement links TRBV21-1 to TRBJ1-2. TRBV21-1 corresponds to a pseudogene. The CDR3 runs to 17 residues. The chain's CDR3 is CASSKASGGQLNYGYTF. CDR3 nucleotides: TGTGCCAGCAGCAAAGCATCGGGAGGGCAACTTAACTATGGCTACACCTTC.

This clone was observed a few times. The rearrangement joins TRBV5-1 to TRBJ2-7, with TRBD1 matching 10 bases. The germline gives CDR1 SGHRS, CDR2 YFSETQ. CDR3 length: 16 amino acids. Trimming cost V 0 bases and J 6 bases; bases outside gene matches: 9. The CDR3 coding sequence is TGCGCCAGCAGCTTGGAGGGACAGGGGCTCATAGTCGAGCAGTACTTC. This sequence encodes CASSLEGQGLIVEQYF.

V is TRBV27 and J is TRBJ1-1; TRBD1 aligns across 7 bases. Germline V CDR1 and CDR2: MNHEY, SMNVEV (reference sequence). The V gene end was trimmed by 5 bases and the J gene end by 4 bases; junction bases not matched to a gene: 13. CDR3 size: 16 residues. CDR3 in amino acids: CASSPIDPRDSTEAFF. In DNA, the CDR3 is TGTGCCAGCAGTCCCATTGACCCCCGGGACAGCACTGAAGCTTTCTTT.

This chain uses TRBV7-8 with TRBJ1-1; 7 nucleotides align to TRBD1. Germline assignment: CDR1 SGHVS and CDR2 FQNEAQ. There are 15 residues in the CDR3. V shed 5 bases and J 1 base; nucleotides not matched to a gene: 7. CDR3 region: CASSPRTGTNTEAFF. CDR3 DNA: TGTGCCAGCAGCCCTCGGACAGGAACGAACACTGAAGCTTTCTTT.

The chain links TRBV18 to TRBJ2-3; 10 positions match TRBD2. The CDR3 runs 15 residues. Germline V gene sequence: CDR1 KGHSH, CDR2 LQKENI. J was trimmed by 5 bases and V by 3 bases; bases with no gene match: 5. The DNA of the CDR3 is TGTGCCAGCTCACCCTGGAGCGGGGGGGGAGATACGCAGTATTTT. As protein: CASSPWSGGGDTQYF.

This clone came up a few times. The chain links TRBV25-1 to TRBJ1-1; D call uncertain. Germline loops: CDR1 MGHDK, CDR2 SYGVNS. The CDR3 spans 14 residues. Trimming removed 1 base at V and 1 base at J, with 7 bases between. In nucleotides, the CDR3 is TGTGCCAGCAGTGAATTCTATGGGAACACTGAAGCTTTCTTT. Translating it yields CASSEFYGNTEAFF.

The V gene is TRBV27, the J gene TRBJ1-5; TRBD1 matches at 10 bases. CDR1 and CDR2 from the germline V gene are MNHEY and SMNVEV (reference sequence). With 5 bases clipped from V and 2 bases from J, the junction kept 3 bases outside the gene matches. This CDR3 is 15 amino acids long. The CDR3 sequence: CASSPGTGGNQPQHF. The CDR3 DNA sequence: TGTGCCAGCAGTCCCGGGACAGGGGGCAATCAGCCCCAGCATTTT.

V and J are TRBV5-1 and TRBJ2-3; D gene uncertain. Per germline, CDR1 SGHRS and CDR2 YFSETQ. V was trimmed by 1 base and J by 4 bases, leaving 13 bases between them. The CDR3 is 15 amino acids. CDR3 loop: CASSLSPGSADTQYF. As DNA, the CDR3 is TGCGCCAGCAGCTTGTCGCCTGGCTCCGCAGATACGCAGTATTTT.

The chain links TRBV9 to TRBJ2-3, with 11 bases fitting TRBD2. Germline trimming cut 4 bases from V and 4 bases from J; bases unmatched to any gene: 11. Germline lookup yields CDR1 SGDLS and CDR2 YYNGEE. This CDR3 contains 17 residues. The CDR3 sequence: CASSPTWVAGGPDTQYF. CDR3 coding DNA: TGTGCCAGCAGCCCCACGTGGGTAGCGGGGGGGCCAGATACGCAGTATTTT.

About this clone itself: An end of the junction differs from the germline gene, which may be a read error. The chain carries TRBV2 and TRBJ2-1; D perhaps matches TRBD2 (5 bases). This CDR3 has 13 amino acids. Per the germline V gene, CDR1 is SNHLY and CDR2 is FYNNEI. As DNA, the CDR3 is TGTGCCGGCAGCGGTTTTGCACACAATGAGCAGTTCTTC. This encodes CAGSGFAHNEQFF.

The rearrangement uses TRBV18 and TRBJ2-3; D is undetermined. Germline V gives CDR1 KGHSH, CDR2 LQKENI. Trimming shortened V by 1 base and J by 7 bases, and 3 bases separated the two germline ends. CDR3 size: 11 residues. The CDR3 region has the DNA TGTGCCAGCTCACCACGGCATACGCAGTATTTT. Protein product: CASSPRHTQYF.

This rearrangement joins TRBV28 to TRBJ1-2; D is perhaps TRBD1 (6 bases). The CDR3 is 13 residues long. V was clipped by 4 bases and J by 2 bases, with 8 bases between them. Looked up from germline, CDR1 is MDHEN and CDR2 is SYDVKM. This CDR3 is CASSSQGNYGYTF. The CDR3 nucleotides read TGTGCCAGCAGTTCACAGGGCAACTATGGCTACACCTTC.

The chain is built from TRBV12-5 and TRBJ1-1; D gene uncertain. There are 11 residues in the CDR3. Germline-derived CDR1 and CDR2 are LGHNT and FRNRAP. V gave up 6 bases and J gave up 7 bases, with 9 bases separating them. The CDR3 here is CASGGTGEAFF. The DNA for the CDR3 is TGTGCTAGTGGGGGTACGGGTGAAGCTTTCTTT.

This chain uses TRBV18 with TRBJ2-3; D is possibly TRBD2 (6 bases). V was clipped by 2 bases and J by 1 base, with 16 bases between them. The germline V gene encodes CDR1 KGHSH and CDR2 LQKENI. The CDR3 is 17 amino acids. The CDR3 nucleotides read TGTGCCAGCTCACCAGTCTCGGGGGTTGGTGGCACAGATACGCAGTATTTT. As protein: CASSPVSGVGGTDTQYF.